Listed here are 6 T cell receptor beta chains from one sample, sequenced in a study of cytomegalovirus exposure and HLA in healthy donors. 13 Jbeta primers and 60 Vbeta primers were used for the PCR. The protocol was immunoSEQ multiplex PCR, while the TCRdb copy is restricted to in-frame clones and leaves out a portion. Among 180,000 or so clones listed, around four fifths were seen once. Source material: PBMCs. The source of these receptors is a woman younger than 45 in good health and CMV-seronegative.

The gene calls are TRBV4-2 and TRBJ1-6, with unresolved D. The V and J ends lost 0 bases and 1 base respectively, with 13 bases between them. The germline V gene encodes CDR1 LGHNA and CDR2 YNFKEQ. The CDR3 consists of 18 residues. The CDR3 DNA reads TGTGCCAGCAGCCAAGATGCCGGGAGTATTTCCTATAATTCACCCCTCCACTTT. The encoded protein is CASSQDAGSISYNSPLHF.

The rearrangement uses TRBV12-5 and TRBJ2-7, with 12 bases that match TRBD1. The CDR3 covers 21 residues. Germline CDR1 reads LGHNT; CDR2 reads FRNRAP. Unmatched junction bases numbered 15, after V lost 0 bases and J lost 0 bases. The CDR3 sequence: CASGLVLGGTGGKRGSYEQYF. CDR3 in DNA: TGTGCTAGTGGTTTGGTACTGGGGGGGACAGGGGGCAAAAGGGGCTCCTACGAGCAGTACTTC.

J is TRBJ1-3 and V is TRBV7-2, with D possibly matching TRBD1 (6 bases). In germline, CDR1 is SGHTA, CDR2 FQGNSA. This CDR3 region has 16 residues. V lost 4 bases to trimming and J lost 0 bases, with 13 bases between them. The CDR3 region has the DNA TGTGCCAGCAGCTCTCGGGGGGCCGGCTCTGGAAACACCATATATTTT. It encodes CASSSRGAGSGNTIYF.

This chain joins TRBV5-6 and TRBJ2-6; possible D gene TRBD1, 5 bases. This CDR3 is 14 amino acids long. Germline V CDR1 and CDR2: SGHDT, YYEEEE. Trimming removed 5 bases from V and 4 bases from J, with 10 bases in between. CDR3 loop: CASRSGPGANVLTF. Written as DNA, the CDR3 is TGTGCCAGCAGATCAGGGCCCGGGGCCAACGTCCTGACTTTC.

On this clone: Other nucleotide sequences in the sample specify the same CDR3. The J gene is TRBJ2-7, the V gene TRBV19, with TRBD1 matching over 8 bases. Germline assignment: CDR1 LNHDA and CDR2 SQIVND (reference sequence). The ends lost 3 bases at V and 4 bases at J; junction bases unmatched: 5. The CDR3 has 14 residues. The CDR3 DNA sequence: TGTGCCAGTAGTATTGGAACAGGGGGATACGAGCAGTACTTC. It encodes CASSIGTGGYEQYF.

This rearrangement joins TRBV19 to TRBJ1-2; 9 bases agree with TRBD1. V gave up 4 bases and J gave up 2 bases; unmatched junction bases: 5. Germline values: CDR1 LNHDA, CDR2 SQIVND (reference sequence). This CDR3 comprises 15 residues. CDR3 coding DNA: TGTGCCAGTAGTACCCAGGGACAGGGAAACTATGGCTACACCTTC. This translates into CASSTQGQGNYGYTF. Variable domain in full (rest from reference TRBV19 and TRBJ1-2): DGGITQSPKYLFRKEGQNVTLSCEQNLNHDAMYWYRQDPGQGLRLIYYSQIVNDFQKGDIAEGYSVSREKKESFPLTVTSAQKNPTAFYLCASSTQGQGNYGYTFGSGTRLTVV.